This T cell receptor (beta chain) was captured by sequencing in a study of blood T cell repertoires in COVID-19. At the level of the study: Specimens from acute and convalescent COVID-19 originated in the United States, Italy and Spain. T cells, B-cell-depleted T cells, or PBMCs supplied cDNA or gDNA.

Original processing methods: Researchers report that nucleated cell counts were estimated from reference gene primer amplification. TCRdb's copy holds only in-frame clones and misses some; the assay was immunoSEQ multiplex PCR. That table furnishes V, J and clone size, whereas the DNA furnished D and trimming. This table has about 150,000 clones, around 88% appearing once. Only a few counts were recorded for this clone. Trimming took 8 bases from V and 7 from J, leaving 9 bases between them. Germline CDR1 reads SEHNR; CDR2 reads FQNEAQ (reference sequence). This CDR3 has 12 residues. Sequencing was carried out using peripheral blood. The receptor comes from a human donor in a cohort sampled during active COVID-19. The J gene is TRBJ1-6, the V gene TRBV7-9, with D possibly being TRBD1 (6 bases). In nucleotides, the CDR3 is TGTGCCAGCGGGACAATGAATTCACCCCTCCACTTT. Protein product: CASGTMNSPLHF.